Following are 19 T cell receptor beta chains from one sample sequenced in a study of a mutant IDH1 vaccine in newly diagnosed glioma (dated by TCRdb to the early 2020s). No antigen has been assigned to these receptors. Receptors were amplified or captured by the immunoSEQ multiplex PCR assay. TCRdb retrieved this table from immuneACCESS and kept in-frame rearrangements only. Not all clones are present; in checked studies, unresolved V genes account for under half, and no reason is known for the remainder. This sample is represented by fewer than 35,000 clones; roughly 89% of them were singletons. The top ten clones comprise roughly 20% of the sample. The time point tag for this specimen amounts to: week 11, during vaccination. A 20-mer mutant IDH1 peptide at 300 micrograms in Montanide made up each vaccine dose, which was injected subcutaneously together with topical imiquimod. Specimen: PBMCs, collected from a glioma patient whose treatment included an IDH1 peptide vaccine. These TCRs come from a man between 18 and 29 years old with glioma.

The rearrangement joins TRBV7-2 to TRBJ2-4; no clear D. Germline lookup yields CDR1 SGHTA and CDR2 FQGNSA. V was shortened by 5 bases and J by 0 bases, with 5 bases between the two germline ends. The CDR3 has 13 amino acids. The CDR3 coding sequence is TGTGCCAGCAGCAGTATAGCCAAAAACATTCAGTACTTC. It yields the protein CASSSIAKNIQYF.

The rearrangement links TRBV29-1 to TRBJ2-7, with D possibly matching TRBD2 (6 bases). CDR1 is SQVTM, CDR2 ANQGSEA, per germline. CDR3 length: 13 amino acids. V was pared by 7 bases and J by 1 base, with 14 bases between. CDR3 residues: CSASVGRSYEQYF. The CDR3 DNA follows: TGCAGCGCGTCGGTAGGGAGGTCCTACGAGCAGTACTTC.

V usage is TRBV20-1 and J usage is TRBJ1-1; D remains unclear. V lost 5 bases to trimming and J lost 5 bases, with 9 bases between them. There are 11 residues in the CDR3. CDR1 is DFQATT and CDR2 is SNEGSKA in the germline V gene (reference sequence). DNA of the CDR3: TGCAGTGCTTTTCGTAGAACTGAAGCTTTCTTT. The encoded protein is CSAFRRTEAFF.

This chain's CDR3 is CASSESRHEQYF. Written as DNA, the CDR3 is TGTGCCAGCAGTGAGTCTCGGCACGAGCAGTACTTC. This chain connects TRBV6-1 to TRBJ2-7; no definite D call. The CDR3 has 12 amino acids. Germline loops: CDR1 MNHNS, CDR2 SASEGT. Between the trimmed V and J ends, which lost 3 bases and 5 bases, there was a span of 8 bases.

CDR3 nucleotides: TGTGCCAGCAGAGGCAGCGGGAGTGAGCAGTTCTTC. This sequence encodes CASRGSGSEQFF. This chain joins TRBV7-9 and TRBJ2-1, with 8 bases lining up with TRBD2. The junction had 4 bases not matched to a gene; V was cut back by 6 bases and J by 9 bases. The CDR3 has 12 amino acids. The germline CDR1 and CDR2 sequences are SEHNR and FQNEAQ (reference sequence).

The V call is TRBV27, the J call TRBJ2-1; TRBD2 matches 8 bases. This CDR3 contains 15 residues. The V gene end was trimmed by 1 base and the J gene end by 9 bases; junction bases not matched to a gene: 8. CDR1 is MNHEY, CDR2 SMNVEV, per germline (reference sequence). CDR3 loop: CASSLYGGRRGEQFF. The CDR3 DNA reads TGTGCCAGCAGTTTATATGGCGGGAGGCGGGGTGAGCAGTTCTTC.

This CDR3 is CASSLDTNYGYTF. DNA of the CDR3: TGTGCCAGCAGCTTGGACACTAACTATGGCTACACCTTC. The rearrangement joins TRBV5-6 to TRBJ1-2; no firm D call. V dropped 0 bases and J dropped 0 bases, with 3 bases sitting between them. CDR3 length: 13 amino acids. Germline CDR1 reads SGHDT; CDR2 reads YYEEEE.

This clone was counted a single time. The genes are TRBV4-3 and TRBJ2-1; TRBD2 matches at 15 bases. CDR3 size: 17 residues. Looked up from germline, CDR1 is LGHNA and CDR2 is YSLEER. V dropped 3 bases and J dropped 9; count of bases not matched to a gene: 9. CDR3 sequence reads: CASSQEPGLAGGSEQFF. The CDR3 bases are TGCGCCAGCAGCCAGGAGCCGGGACTAGCGGGAGGAAGTGAGCAGTTCTTC.

This chain joins TRBV25-1 and TRBJ2-5; 7 bases are a match to TRBD1. J was trimmed by 4 bases and V by 2 bases; bases with no gene match: 7. The CDR3 totals 15 residues. Germline V lookup: CDR1 MGHDK, CDR2 SYGVNS. CDR3 nucleotides: TGTGCCAGCAGTGAAAGGCAGGGGGTGGGAGAGACCCAGTACTTC. Translation: CASSERQGVGETQYF.

CDR3 DNA sequence: TGCAGCGCCCTCCTCCGGGAGGGAAATTCCAATGAGCAGTTCTTC. It codes for CSALLREGNSNEQFF. V is TRBV29-1 and J is TRBJ2-1; 8 bases agree with TRBD2. V gave up 7 bases and J gave up 6 bases; unmatched junction bases: 14. Germline loops: CDR1 SQVTM, CDR2 ANQGSEA. This CDR3 is built from 15 residues.

The genes are TRBV5-6 and TRBJ2-1; D possibly corresponds to TRBD2 (7 bases). The CDR3 has 14 amino acids. Trimming took 5 bases from V and 6 from J, leaving 15 bases between them. CDR1 is SGHDT and CDR2 is YYEEEE in the germline V gene. CDR3 DNA: TGTGCCAGCAGGCTGAGGGGGGGAGGCAATGAGCAGTTCTTC. It codes for CASRLRGGGNEQFF.

J is TRBJ1-5 and V is TRBV6-6, with TRBD1 as a possible D gene (5 bases). The length of the CDR3 is 14 residues. Trimming left V 11 bases short and J 4 bases short, with 18 bases between. The germline V gene has CDR1 MNHNY and CDR2 SVGAGI (reference sequence). CDR3 region: CAGRGLGENQPQHF. DNA for the CDR3: TGTGCCGGGCGGGGACTGGGGGAAAATCAGCCCCAGCATTTT.

This chain links TRBV5-6 with TRBJ2-7; D ambiguous. This CDR3 has 14 amino acids. From germline, CDR1 is SGHDT and CDR2 YYEEEE. Between the trimmed V and J ends, which lost 0 bases and 2 bases, there was a span of 9 bases. The CDR3 region is CASSLASRAYEQYF. In nucleotides, the CDR3 is TGTGCCAGCAGCTTGGCTAGTCGGGCCTACGAGCAGTACTTC.

The genes are TRBV4-1 and TRBJ1-3; D ambiguous. CDR1 and CDR2 (germline): MGHRA, YSYEKL. The ends were cut back, 2 bases at V and 4 bases at J, with 18 bases in the middle. This CDR3 region has 17 residues. CDR3 coding DNA: TGCGCCAGCAGCCAATCCGAGCCCCCGGGCCTCGGAAACACCATATATTTT. Encoded protein: CASSQSEPPGLGNTIYF.

The V call is TRBV10-3, the J call TRBJ2-2; 8 positions match TRBD1. CDR1 and CDR2 from the germline V gene are ENHRY and SYGVKD. The length of the CDR3 is 15 residues. V was clipped by 2 bases and J by 3 bases; unmatched bases: 2. CDR3 protein: CAISEDRGYTGELFF. DNA for the CDR3: TGTGCCATCAGTGAGGACAGGGGTTACACCGGGGAGCTGTTTTTT.

The chain joins TRBV25-1 to TRBJ1-1; 8 bases are a match to TRBD1. The CDR3 loop spans 15 amino acids. After removal of 1 base from V and 0 bases from J, the junction contained 1 base not matched to a gene. Germline V gives CDR1 MGHDK, CDR2 SYGVNS. The CDR3 here is CASSESTGVNTEAFF. In DNA, the CDR3 is TGTGCCAGCAGTGAATCGACAGGGGTGAACACTGAAGCTTTCTTT.

As concerns this clone: One end of the junction fails to match germline, which may point to a read error. The chain carries TRBV7-7 and TRBJ2-1; no reliable D call. CDR1 is SSHAT and CDR2 is FNYEAQ in the germline V gene (reference sequence). The CDR3 loop spans 14 amino acids. CDR3 bases: TGTGCTAGCAGCTTAGGACCCTCGTACAATGAGCAGTTCTTC. Protein sequence: CASSLGPSYNEQFF.

The V and J genes are TRBV6-5 and TRBJ1-1; tentative D call: TRBD1 (5 bases). The germline V and J ends were trimmed by 1 base and 4 bases, with 13 bases remaining between them. The CDR3 covers 15 residues. Germline V gene sequence: CDR1 MNHEY, CDR2 SVGAGI. CDR3 coding DNA: TGTGCCAGCAGTTACTACGGTAGGGGCTCCACTGAAGCTTTCTTT. It yields the protein CASSYYGRGSTEAFF.

The chain joins TRBV5-1 to TRBJ2-1; D call uncertain. The V end was cut by 3 bases, the J end by 9 bases, with 10 bases between. Germline loops: CDR1 SGHRS, CDR2 YFSETQ. The length of the CDR3 is 12 residues. CDR3 region: CASSSQVGEQFF. In nucleotides, the CDR3 is TGCGCCAGCAGCTCCCAGGTTGGTGAGCAGTTCTTC.